The source of this T cell receptor (beta chain) is a study of cytomegalovirus exposure and HLA in healthy donors. Study outcomes and limitations: Previous analysis showed most TCR beta V segments were productive about 90% or about 30% of the time. One variant, a missense change in DCLRE1C, was linked in a later analysis to TCR beta V- and J-gene trimming.

PCR employed 60 Vbeta and 13 Jbeta primers. Using immunoSEQ multiplex PCR, the repertoire was profiled, and TCRdb retains in-frame clones only, with some absent. The sample shows approximately 110,000 clones, around 69% of them seen only once. In this sample, this clone turned up a few times. Its antigen is unknown. Germline CDR1 MGHDK, CDR2 SYGVNS. This CDR3 has 14 amino acids. Trimming shortened V by 4 bases and J by 5 bases, and 14 bases separated the two germline ends. The chain has TRBV25-1 and TRBJ1-2, with D perhaps TRBD1 (6 bases). Material: PBMCs. The clonotype comes from a woman between 40 and 50 years old in good health and CMV-seropositive. Here the CDR3 DNA reads TGTGCCAGCAGTGGCGAAGCCGGACAGTATGGCTACACCTTC. Amino acid sequence: CASSGEAGQYGYTF.